One and the same sample provided the 16 T cell receptor beta chains below, sequenced in a study of T cells and Merkel cell carcinoma outcomes. Measured with immunoSEQ multiplex PCR; TCRdb has only the in-frame clones, and not every one. The data contain 2,500 to 3,500 clones, 60% to 80% of them singletons. Specimen: tumor tissue from Merkel cell carcinoma. The receptors here all came from a human donor with Merkel cell carcinoma.

The chain combines TRBV7-8 with TRBJ1-1; D is undetermined. Trimming removed 3 bases at V and 5 bases at J, with 10 bases between. Germline assignment: CDR1 SGHVS and CDR2 FQNEAQ. The CDR3 is 13 amino acids. CDR3 protein: CASSLLGRTEAFF. The CDR3 DNA follows: TGTGCCAGCAGCTTGTTGGGGAGGACTGAAGCTTTCTTT.

The J gene is TRBJ2-3, the V gene TRBV5-1, with 12 bases aligning to TRBD1. The CDR3 runs 15 residues. In germline, CDR1 is SGHRS, CDR2 YFSETQ. Trimming took 4 bases from V and 9 from J; bases not matched to a gene: 9. CDR3 sequence (DNA): TGCGCCAGCAGCCCTCCGGGACAGGGGGCAAGGACGCAGTATTTT. Translated, it gives CASSPPGQGARTQYF.

This clone has a single count. The rearrangement links TRBV4-3 to TRBJ2-1, with 8 bases fitting TRBD2. The CDR3 totals 15 residues. Germline CDR1 is LGHNA and CDR2 is YSLEER. Germline trimming cut 4 bases from V and 6 bases from J; bases unmatched to any gene: 8. The CDR3 is CASSRWRGVPNEQFF. The CDR3 DNA reads TGCGCCAGCAGCCGGTGGCGGGGGGTTCCCAATGAGCAGTTCTTC.

The rearrangement joins TRBV27 to TRBJ2-3; D is tentatively TRBD1 or TRBD2 (6 bases each). Germline assignment: CDR1 MNHEY and CDR2 SMNVEV (reference sequence). V was trimmed by 7 bases and J by 1 base, leaving 9 bases between them. This CDR3 has 13 amino acids. CDR3 sequence: CASTRGRTDTQYF. The CDR3 nucleotides read TGTGCCAGCACCCGGGGGCGCACAGATACGCAGTATTTT.

V gene TRBV2 combines with J gene TRBJ1-6; 11 bases are a match to TRBD1. V lost 4 bases, J lost 2 bases, and 1 base stayed unmatched. The CDR3 runs 16 residues. Germline V gene sequence: CDR1 SNHLY, CDR2 FYNNEI. CDR3 sequence (DNA): TGTGCCAGCAGTGGGGGACAGGGGGCCTATAATTCACCCCTCCACTTT. Its translation is CASSGGQGAYNSPLHF.

This clone is categorized as large. V gene TRBV2 combines with J gene TRBJ2-1; 11 bases are shared with TRBD1. Trimming cost V 7 bases and J 4 bases; bases outside gene matches: 6. Germline V gene sequence: CDR1 SNHLY, CDR2 FYNNEI. The CDR3 totals 15 residues. The CDR3 spells CASTLGQGAYNEQFF. DNA for the CDR3: TGTGCCAGCACTCTCGGACAGGGGGCGTACAATGAGCAGTTCTTC.

This clone was seen a single time. The rearrangement links TRBV6-1 to TRBJ1-2, with D possibly TRBD1 on 6 matching bases. Looked up from germline, CDR1 is MNHNS and CDR2 is SASEGT. The CDR3 totals 15 residues. V was clipped by 5 bases and J by 8 bases, with 21 bases between them. CDR3 bases: TGTGCCAGCAGTATAGATCCTGGGACATCGGGGGGCTACACCTTC. Translation gives CASSIDPGTSGGYTF.

This sequence joins TRBV2 and TRBJ2-2; D is perhaps TRBD2 (5 bases). Trimming took off 8 bases at V and 2 bases at J, with 15 bases between the two ends. The CDR3 spans 15 residues. From germline, CDR1 is SNHLY and CDR2 FYNNEI. The CDR3 coding sequence is TGTGCCAGCCTTGGGAGTCTAGCTAACACCGGGGAGCTGTTTTTT. This sequence encodes CASLGSLANTGELFF.

The J gene is TRBJ1-5, the V gene TRBV10-2, with D possibly matching TRBD1 (6 bases). V was shortened by 7 bases and J by 2 bases, with 12 bases between the two germline ends. Per germline, CDR1 WSHSY and CDR2 SAAADI. The CDR3 runs to 14 residues. The CDR3 DNA is TGCGCCAGCACAGGGGCTCTTGGCAATCAGCCCCAGCATTTT. It translates to CASTGALGNQPQHF.

The V gene is TRBV10-3, the J gene TRBJ2-6, with TRBD1 identical over 11 bases. Per germline, CDR1 ENHRY and CDR2 SYGVKD. Trimming cost V 3 bases and J 2 bases; bases outside gene matches: 6. The CDR3 is made up of 18 amino acids. The CDR3: CAISDPDRGLAGANVLTF. As DNA, the CDR3 is TGTGCCATCAGTGATCCGGACAGGGGGCTTGCTGGGGCCAACGTCCTGACTTTC.

The chain combines TRBV5-5 with TRBJ1-5; 8 bases map to TRBD1. CDR3 size: 17 residues. Germline V lookup: CDR1 SGHKS, CDR2 YYEKEE (reference sequence). The V and J ends lost 4 bases and 1 base, in that order; junction bases with no gene match: 10. The chain's CDR3 is CASSGAGTGLSNQPQHF. The CDR3 nucleotides are TGTGCCAGCAGCGGAGCAGGGACAGGTCTGAGCAATCAGCCCCAGCATTTT. Combining the CDR3 with reference TRBV5-5 and TRBJ1-5 gives the whole variable domain DAGVTQSPTHLIKTRGQQVTLRCSPISGHKSVSWYQQVLGQGPQFIFQYYEKEERGRGNFPDRFSARQFPNYSSELNVNALLLGDSALYLCASSGAGTGLSNQPQHFGDGTRLSIL.

V gene TRBV27 combines with J gene TRBJ1-4, with D unresolved. Germline V lookup: CDR1 MNHEY, CDR2 SMNVEV (reference sequence). The CDR3 has 15 residues. V was clipped by 5 bases and J by 4 bases, with 14 bases between them. CDR3 DNA: TGTGCCAGCAGTGCCCGTTATCGGAGTAATGAAAAACTGTTTTTT. Translating it yields CASSARYRSNEKLFF.

The chain is built from TRBV19 and TRBJ1-2; D remains unclear. This CDR3 spans 14 amino acids. Trimming pared 7 bases from V and 8 bases from J, leaving 20 bases between. From germline, CDR1 is LNHDA and CDR2 SQIVND (reference sequence). CDR3 bases: TGTGCCAGTATCCCCAGCGGGATTACTAGGGGCTACACCTTC. Translated, it gives CASIPSGITRGYTF.

The rearrangement joins TRBV7-9 to TRBJ2-3; 11 nucleotides match TRBD1. The V gene end was trimmed by 5 bases and the J gene end by 1 base; junction bases not matched to a gene: 2. Germline V gene data show CDR1 as SEHNR and CDR2 as FQNEAQ (reference sequence). CDR3 length equals 15 residues. DNA for the CDR3: TGTGCCAGCAGCAGGACAGGGGGCCGCACAGATACGCAGTATTTT. Translating gives CASSRTGGRTDTQYF.

The chain couples TRBV5-1 to TRBJ1-1; D not certain. Germline lookup yields CDR1 SGHRS and CDR2 YFSETQ. V lost 3 bases to trimming and J lost 6 bases, with 9 bases between them. The CDR3 is 12 amino acids. The CDR3 is CASSSQAAEAFF. The CDR3 coding sequence is TGCGCCAGCAGCTCCCAGGCCGCTGAAGCTTTCTTT.

This clone was counted between two and nine times. The chain joins TRBV28 to TRBJ1-1, with a possible D match to TRBD1 (6 bases). Trimming stripped 6 bases from V and 10 bases from J, with 27 bases between. Germline V gives CDR1 MDHEN, CDR2 SYDVKM. The CDR3 contains 16 residues. The CDR3, as DNA: TGTGCCAGCAGAACCTCTGGACGGACAGCCAAGGGGGGAGCTTTCTTT. Translated, it gives CASRTSGRTAKGGAFF.